This T cell receptor (beta chain) was documented in a study of cytotoxic CD8 clonotypes in ibrutinib-treated CLL. Broader study findings: Private clonotypes, not public ones, expanded at ibrutinib response. Clonality showed a rise at ibrutinib response that reversed toward baseline at progression.

The length of the CDR3 is 13 residues. Profiled with immunoSEQ multiplex PCR; TCRdb holds only in-frame clones, not every one. The sample lists about 160,000 clones, over 75% seen once, with 3% to 3.5% in the top ten. On this clone: Antigen specificity is unknown.

The chain uses TRBV1 and TRBJ2-5; the table gives TRBD2 as D, unverified against the DNA. TRBV1 is a pseudogene. The specimen comprised PBMCs, sampled at disease progression, from a patient treated with ibrutinib. This clonotype originated in a human donor with chronic lymphocytic leukemia. For the CDR3, the DNA is TGCACCAGCAGCCCTACTAGGAAAGAGACCCAGTACTTC. Residues: CTSSPTRKETQYF.